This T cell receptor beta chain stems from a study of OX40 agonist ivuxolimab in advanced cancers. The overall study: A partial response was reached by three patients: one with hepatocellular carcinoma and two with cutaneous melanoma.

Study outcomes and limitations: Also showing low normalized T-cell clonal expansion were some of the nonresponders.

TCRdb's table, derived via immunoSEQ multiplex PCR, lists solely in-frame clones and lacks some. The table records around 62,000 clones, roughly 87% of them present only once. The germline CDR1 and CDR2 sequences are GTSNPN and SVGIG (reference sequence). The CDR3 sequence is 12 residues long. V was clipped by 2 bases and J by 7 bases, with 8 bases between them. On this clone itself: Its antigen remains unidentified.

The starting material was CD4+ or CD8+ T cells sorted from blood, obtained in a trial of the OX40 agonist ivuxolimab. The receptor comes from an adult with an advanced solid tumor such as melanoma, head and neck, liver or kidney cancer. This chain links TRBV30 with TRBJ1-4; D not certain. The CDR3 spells CAWSLDTEKLFF. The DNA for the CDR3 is TGTGCCTGGAGTTTAGACACTGAAAAACTGTTTTTT.